The 8 T cell receptor beta chains in this list originate from one sample, sequenced in a study of PD-1 blockade in classical Hodgkin lymphoma. Time point noted: cycle 4 day 1 (C4D1), after less than seven weeks of nivolumab. Each patient experienced a relapse that followed autologous stem cell transplantation, and brentuximab vedotin exposure varied. Sequenced by immunoSEQ multiplex PCR; TCRdb stores in-frame clones only, minus some. The data show just under 65,000 clones, more than 80% seen once. This specimen consisted of peripheral blood mononuclear cells (PBMCs), obtained before the fourth cycle of nivolumab. The receptors stem from a human donor with classical Hodgkin lymphoma.

The V call is TRBV7-2, the J call TRBJ2-2, with a tentative D call TRBD2 (5 bases). Germline V lookup: CDR1 SGHTA, CDR2 FQGNSA. CDR3 length equals 17 residues. V lost 2 bases and J lost 0, with 13 bases in between. The CDR3: CASSLTAGIANTGELFF. CDR3 bases: TGTGCCAGCAGCTTAACGGCGGGCATCGCGAACACCGGGGAGCTGTTTTTT.

This clone appeared a single time. V and J are TRBV18 and TRBJ2-7; D perhaps matches TRBD1 (5 bases). The germline V gene has CDR1 KGHSH and CDR2 LQKENI. CDR3 size: 15 residues. With 0 bases removed from V and 2 bases from J, the gap between germline ends came to 11 bases. CDR3 in amino acids: CASSPPPGKTYEQYF. For the CDR3, the DNA is TGTGCCAGCTCACCACCGCCAGGGAAGACCTACGAGCAGTACTTC. The full variable domain, with the rest looked up from reference TRBV18 and TRBJ2-7, is NAGVMQNPRHLVRRRGQEARLRCSPMKGHSHVYWYRQLPEEGLKFMVYLQKENIIDESGMPKERFSAEFPKEGPSILRIQQVVRGDSAAYFCASSPPPGKTYEQYFGPGTRLTVT.

The chain carries TRBV14 and TRBJ2-1, with D possibly matching TRBD2 (7 bases). Germline loops: CDR1 SGHDN, CDR2 FVKESK. The CDR3 runs to 19 residues. The V gene lost 1 base and the J gene lost 0 bases, with 19 bases spanning the gap. CDR3 bases: TGTGCCAGCAGCCAAGGCGGGGGCCCGACTCCGAGCTCCTACAATGAGCAGTTCTTC. This sequence encodes CASSQGGGPTPSSYNEQFF.

The chain is built from TRBV18 and TRBJ1-1, with unresolved D. V was clipped by 2 bases and J by 5 bases, with 18 bases between them. Germline assignment: CDR1 KGHSH and CDR2 LQKENI. The CDR3 loop spans 16 amino acids. This CDR3 is CASSPGPDPISTEAFF. The CDR3 DNA is TGTGCCAGCTCACCAGGGCCTGACCCGATATCGACTGAAGCTTTCTTT.

V gene TRBV5-1 combines with J gene TRBJ1-5; D not resolved. V lost 1 base and J lost 0, with 14 bases in between. From germline, CDR1 is SGHRS and CDR2 YFSETQ. The CDR3 has 17 amino acids. The CDR3 protein is CASSLKTRENSNQPQHF. The CDR3, as DNA: TGCGCCAGCAGCTTGAAGACACGGGAAAATAGCAATCAGCCCCAGCATTTT.

The V call is TRBV5-1, the J call TRBJ1-2; D unclear. Germline V gives CDR1 SGHRS, CDR2 YFSETQ. Trimming shortened V by 9 bases and J by 0 bases, and 21 bases separated the two germline ends. The CDR3 runs 16 residues. CDR3 amino acids: CATTKWAAATNYGYTF. CDR3 in DNA: TGCGCCACCACAAAATGGGCGGCAGCCACTAACTATGGCTACACCTTC.

The V gene is TRBV2, the J gene TRBJ2-3; 7 nucleotides match TRBD1. The CDR3 has 12 amino acids. CDR1 is SNHLY, CDR2 FYNNEI, per germline. Germline trimming cut 6 bases from V and 6 bases from J; bases unmatched to any gene: 3. CDR3 bases: TGTGCCAGCAGGGGACAGACCGATACGCAGTATTTT. This sequence encodes CASRGQTDTQYF.

The chain links TRBV2 to TRBJ1-2; D gene unclear. V lost 1 base, J lost 2 bases, and 8 bases lay in between. Looked up from germline, CDR1 is SNHLY and CDR2 is FYNNEI. The CDR3 has 14 amino acids. The CDR3 region is CASSEDPGNYGYTF. The DNA of the CDR3 is TGTGCCAGCAGTGAAGACCCGGGAAACTATGGCTACACCTTC.